Listed below are T cell receptor beta chains from one sample, sequenced in a study of radiotherapy plus CTLA-4 blockade in lung cancer. Data came from immunoSEQ multiplex PCR; TCRdb stores just in-frame clones and leaves some out. Of approximately 80,000 clones listed, roughly 70% are singletons. The sample was peripheral blood, taken from a patient treated with radiotherapy plus ipilimumab. Receptor source: a human donor with non-small cell lung cancer whose response to radiotherapy plus ipilimumab could not be evaluated. Both conserved end residues are part of each CDR3. Each record gives: D gene, J gene, V gene, clone size, CDR3 protein, CDR3 DNA. D genes are given only for firm matches. Where a row states a size, it is once, few, many or the class of an expanded clone; other rows omit it.

D gene: -
J gene: TRBJ1-2
V gene: TRBV5-4
clone size: -
CDR3 protein: CASSLKGVLYSGYTF
CDR3 DNA: TGTGCCAGCAGCTTGAAGGGAGTCCTTTACTCGGGCTACACCTTC

D gene: TRBD1
J gene: TRBJ2-1
V gene: TRBV27
clone size: -
CDR3 protein: CASSPISDRDLYNEQFF
CDR3 DNA: TGTGCCAGCAGTCCTATTTCAGACAGGGATTTATACAATGAGCAGTTCTTC

D gene: -
J gene: TRBJ1-1
V gene: TRBV10-3
clone size: -
CDR3 protein: CAIVGEGRTEAFF
CDR3 DNA: TGTGCCATCGTTGGAGAGGGGAGGACTGAAGCTTTCTTT

D gene: TRBD1
J gene: TRBJ1-2
V gene: TRBV18
clone size: -
CDR3 protein: CASSQRTGEANYGYTF
CDR3 DNA: TGTGCCAGCTCACAGCGGACAGGGGAAGCTAACTATGGCTACACCTTC

D gene: -
J gene: TRBJ2-3
V gene: TRBV7-3
clone size: -
CDR3 protein: CASSVTNLDTQYF
CDR3 DNA: TGTGCCAGCAGCGTCACTAATCTAGATACGCAGTATTTT

D gene: -
J gene: TRBJ1-3
V gene: TRBV19
clone size: few
CDR3 protein: CASRTSDSGNTIYF
CDR3 DNA: TGTGCCAGTAGGACTTCGGACTCTGGAAACACCATATATTTT

D gene: -
J gene: TRBJ2-7
V gene: TRBV30
clone size: once
CDR3 protein: CAWSILSGLEQYF
CDR3 DNA: TGTGCCTGGAGTATCCTAAGCGGCCTGGAGCAGTACTTC

D gene: -
J gene: TRBJ1-6
V gene: TRBV21-1
clone size: few
CDR3 protein: CASSHRTPRNSPLHF
CDR3 DNA: TGTGCCAGCAGCCACAGGACACCAAGGAATTCACCCCTCCACTTT

D gene: -
J gene: TRBJ1-6
V gene: TRBV5-1
clone size: -
CDR3 protein: CASSLARPGSSYNSPLHF
CDR3 DNA: TGCGCCAGCAGCTTGGCTCGACCGGGGAGCTCCTATAATTCACCCCTCCACTTT

D gene: -
J gene: TRBJ2-1
V gene: TRBV20-1
clone size: -
CDR3 protein: CSAVIIEQFF
CDR3 DNA: TGCAGTGCTGTCATCATTGAGCAGTTCTTC

D gene: -
J gene: TRBJ1-5
V gene: TRBV2
clone size: -
CDR3 protein: CASNRDSNQPQHF
CDR3 DNA: TGTGCCAGCAACCGAGATAGCAATCAGCCCCAGCATTTT

D gene: -
J gene: TRBJ1-3
V gene: TRBV5-1
clone size: few
CDR3 protein: CASSLDSNPIYF
CDR3 DNA: TGCGCCAGCAGCTTGGACAGTAACCCCATATATTTT

D gene: -
J gene: TRBJ1-3
V gene: TRBV5-1
clone size: -
CDR3 protein: CASSPPETVRNTIYF
CDR3 DNA: TGCGCCAGCAGTCCTCCCGAGACAGTCCGAAACACCATATATTTT

D gene: TRBD2
J gene: TRBJ2-7
V gene: TRBV27
clone size: -
CDR3 protein: CASSPPSGSHFEQYF
CDR3 DNA: TGTGCCAGCAGTCCGCCTAGCGGGAGTCATTTCGAGCAGTACTTC

D gene: -
J gene: TRBJ1-1
V gene: TRBV10-3
clone size: -
CDR3 protein: CATEDRLNTEAFF
CDR3 DNA: TGTGCCACAGAGGACAGACTGAACACTGAAGCTTTCTTT

D gene: TRBD2
J gene: TRBJ2-7
V gene: TRBV6-6
clone size: -
CDR3 protein: CASSYSSNGRALEQYF
CDR3 DNA: TGTGCCAGCAGTTACTCAAGTAACGGGAGGGCCCTCGAGCAGTACTTC

D gene: -
J gene: TRBJ1-6
V gene: TRBV9
clone size: -
CDR3 protein: CASSPQGSNSPLHF
CDR3 DNA: TGTGCCAGCAGCCCCCAGGGCAGTAATTCACCCCTCCACTTT

D gene: TRBD1
J gene: TRBJ1-3
V gene: TRBV19
clone size: -
CDR3 protein: CASSLNGDSGNTIYF
CDR3 DNA: TGTGCCAGTAGCCTCAACGGGGACAGTGGAAACACCATATATTTT

D gene: -
J gene: TRBJ2-7
V gene: TRBV12-5
clone size: -
CDR3 protein: CASGLECGGNSAYEQYF
CDR3 DNA: TGTGCTAGTGGTTTGGAATGCGGCGGAAACTCTGCCTACGAGCAGTACTTC

D gene: TRBD1
J gene: TRBJ2-2
V gene: TRBV7-2
clone size: -
CDR3 protein: CASSLVWQGAGELFF
CDR3 DNA: TGTGCCAGCAGCTTAGTATGGCAGGGGGCCGGGGAGCTGTTTTTT

D gene: -
J gene: TRBJ1-5
V gene: TRBV7-2
clone size: -
CDR3 protein: CASSFRDMPQHF
CDR3 DNA: TGTGCCAGCAGCTTCCGGGACATGCCCCAGCATTTT

D gene: TRBD1
J gene: TRBJ1-2
V gene: TRBV25-1
clone size: many
CDR3 protein: CASSATGRAYGYTF
CDR3 DNA: TGTGCCAGCAGTGCGACAGGGCGTGCTTATGGCTACACCTTC